A single sample gave rise to the 5 T cell receptor beta chains below, sequenced in a study of T-cell memory formation after mild COVID-19. TCRdb re-analysed the 5' RACE reads in MiXCR, keeping a single row per CDR3 protein. This sample has more than 350,000 distinct CDR3 sequences, with roughly 15% found just once. Sample: PBMCs or a T cell subset sorted from them (not recorded which). All receptors derive from a man in his late teens or twenties who had mild COVID-19 (a few samples of this study predate the infection). Cell type and time point are not known.

This clonotype has a handful of counts. The chain joins TRBV5-1 to TRBJ1-1, with a possible D match to TRBD1 (5 bases). The CDR3 sequence is 18 residues long. Germline loops: CDR1 SGHRS, CDR2 YFSETQ. V was pared by 6 bases and J by 0 bases, with 24 bases between. CDR3 in amino acids: CASTPLGTGTSLNTEAFF. CDR3 coding DNA: TGCGCCAGCACCCCGCTTGGAACAGGCACATCCTTGAACACTGAAGCTTTCTTT.

J is TRBJ2-3 and V is TRBV7-9; perhaps TRBD2 as D (7 bases). The length of the CDR3 is 16 residues. V shed 5 bases and J shed 6 bases, with 21 bases lying between them. Germline CDR1 is SEHNR and CDR2 is FQNEAQ (reference sequence). The CDR3 sequence: CASSPKEGGDFDTQYF. The DNA of the CDR3 is TGTGCCAGCAGCCCCAAGGAGGGGGGGGATTTCGATACGCAGTATTTT. Full variable domain (missing parts from reference TRBV7-9 and TRBJ2-3): DTGVSQNPRHKITKRGQNVTFRCDPISEHNRLYWYRQTLGQGPEFLTYFQNEAQLEKSRLLSDRFSAERPKGSFSTLEIQRTEQGDSAMYLCASSPKEGGDFDTQYFGPGTRLTVL.

This chain connects TRBV4-1 to TRBJ2-4; the match to TRBD1 covers 9 bases. This CDR3 contains 18 residues. CDR1 is MGHRA and CDR2 is YSYEKL in the germline V gene. Trimming at V came to 3 bases and at J to 2 bases, leaving 11 bases not matched to a gene. The CDR3 is CASSHGMTGGKTKNIQYF. In DNA, the CDR3 is TGCGCCAGCAGCCACGGAATGACAGGGGGAAAAACCAAAAACATTCAGTACTTC.

The genes are TRBV5-1 and TRBJ2-7; the D is unclear. The V end lost 0 bases, the J end lost 9 bases, and 10 bases lay between the germline ends. This CDR3 is 12 amino acids long. Germline CDR1 reads SGHRS; CDR2 reads YFSETQ. CDR3 sequence: CASSLEGGRQYF. In DNA, the CDR3 is TGCGCCAGCAGCTTGGAGGGCGGCAGGCAGTACTTC.

This clonotype was seen a few times. This chain uses TRBV29-1 with TRBJ1-2, with D maybe TRBD1 (6 bases). Trimming removed 3 bases at V and 3 bases at J, with 14 bases between. Germline V CDR1 and CDR2: SQVTM, ANQGSEA. The CDR3 sequence is 14 residues long. The CDR3 loop is CSVESETGYYGYTF. CDR3 DNA: TGCAGCGTTGAGAGCGAAACAGGGTACTATGGCTACACCTTC.